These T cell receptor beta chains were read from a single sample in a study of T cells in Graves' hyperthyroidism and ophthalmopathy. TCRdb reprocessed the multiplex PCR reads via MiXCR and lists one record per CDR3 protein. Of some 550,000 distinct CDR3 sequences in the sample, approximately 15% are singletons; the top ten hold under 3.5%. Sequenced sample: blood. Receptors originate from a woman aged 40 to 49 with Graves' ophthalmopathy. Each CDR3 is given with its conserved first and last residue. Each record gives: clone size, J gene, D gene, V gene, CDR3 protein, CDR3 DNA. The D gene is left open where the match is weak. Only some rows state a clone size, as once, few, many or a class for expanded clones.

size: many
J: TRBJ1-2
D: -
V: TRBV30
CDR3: CAWSRVGARGYTF
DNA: TGTGCCTGGAGTAGGGTCGGTGCGAGGGGCTACACCTTC

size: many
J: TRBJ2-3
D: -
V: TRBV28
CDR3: CASSFTTSALPTDTQYF
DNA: TGTGCCAGCAGTTTTACCACTTCAGCGCTACCCACAGATACGCAGTATTTT

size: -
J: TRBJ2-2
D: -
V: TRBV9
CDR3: CASSVENPRGPSTGELFF
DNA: TGTGCCAGCAGCGTAGAGAACCCGCGGGGGCCTAGCACCGGGGAGCTGTTTTTT

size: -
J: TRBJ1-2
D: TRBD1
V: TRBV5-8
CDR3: CASSLTGADYGYTF
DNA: TGTGCCAGCAGTCTCACAGGGGCCGACTATGGCTACACCTTC

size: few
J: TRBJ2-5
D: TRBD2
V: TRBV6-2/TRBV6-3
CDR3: CASKLAGGGTQYF
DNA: TGTGCCAGCAAACTAGCGGGAGGCGGGACCCAGTACTTC

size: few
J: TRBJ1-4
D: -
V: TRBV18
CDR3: CASSPAAGSHEKLFF
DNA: TGTGCCAGCTCACCAGCCGCAGGGTCCCATGAAAAACTGTTTTTT

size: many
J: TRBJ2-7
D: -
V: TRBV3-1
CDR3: CASSQLYEQYF
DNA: TGTGCCAGCAGCCAACTCTACGAGCAGTACTTC

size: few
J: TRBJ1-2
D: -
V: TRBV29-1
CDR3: CSALVGRGYTF
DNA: TGCAGCGCCTTGGTCGGCCGGGGCTACACCTTC

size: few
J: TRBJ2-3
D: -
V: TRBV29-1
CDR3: CSVADTDTQYF
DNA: TGCAGCGTTGCTGACACAGATACGCAGTATTTT

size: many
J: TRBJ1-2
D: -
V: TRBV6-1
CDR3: CASSAHSYGYTF
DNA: TGTGCCAGCAGTGCCCACAGCTATGGCTACACCTTC

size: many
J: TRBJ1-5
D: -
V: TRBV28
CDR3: CASSSGKGRREQPQHF
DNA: TGTGCCAGCAGTTCGGGGAAAGGTCGCAGGGAGCAGCCCCAGCATTTT

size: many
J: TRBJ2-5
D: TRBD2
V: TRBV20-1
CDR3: CSARDASGTQETQYF
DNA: TGCAGTGCTAGAGATGCTAGCGGAACTCAAGAGACCCAGTACTTC

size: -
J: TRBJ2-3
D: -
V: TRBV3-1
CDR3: CASSQDATADTQYF
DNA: TGTGCCAGCAGCCAAGACGCGACGGCCGATACGCAGTATTTT

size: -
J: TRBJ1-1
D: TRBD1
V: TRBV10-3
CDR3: CAISDRARGEAFF
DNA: TGTGCCATCAGCGACAGGGCACGAGGAGAAGCTTTCTTT

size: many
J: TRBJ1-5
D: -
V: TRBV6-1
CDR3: CASSDGGGNQPQHF
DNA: TGTGCCAGCAGTGATGGGGGTGGAAATCAGCCCCAGCATTTT

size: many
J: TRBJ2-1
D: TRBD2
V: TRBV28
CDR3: CASSLPGLAGYEQFF
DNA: TGTGCCAGCAGCCTACCGGGACTAGCGGGCTATGAGCAGTTCTTC

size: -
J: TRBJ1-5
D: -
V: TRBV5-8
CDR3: CASSLGPGQSLNQPQHF
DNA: TGTGCCAGCAGCTTGGGACCGGGACAAAGTTTAAATCAGCCCCAGCATTTT

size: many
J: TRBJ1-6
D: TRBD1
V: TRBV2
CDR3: CASSGGQGSSPLHF
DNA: TGTGCCAGCAGTGGGGGACAGGGATCTTCACCCCTCCACTTT

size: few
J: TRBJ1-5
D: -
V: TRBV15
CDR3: CATSTGHSNQPQHF
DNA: TGTGCCACCAGCACAGGGCATAGCAATCAGCCCCAGCATTTT

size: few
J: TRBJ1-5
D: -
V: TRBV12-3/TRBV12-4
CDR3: CASSLGQHPGQPQHF
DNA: TGTGCCAGCAGCCTTGGACAGCACCCGGGTCAGCCCCAGCATTTT

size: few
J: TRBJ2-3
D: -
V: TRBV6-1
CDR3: CASRKDLEDIRTDTQYF
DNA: TGTGCCAGCAGGAAGGACTTGGAGGACATCCGCACAGATACGCAGTATTTT

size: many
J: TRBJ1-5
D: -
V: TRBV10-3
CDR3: CAISDSGGNQPQHF
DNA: TGTGCCATCAGTGATTCAGGGGGCAATCAGCCCCAGCATTTT

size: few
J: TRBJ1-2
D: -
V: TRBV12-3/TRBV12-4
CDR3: CASSPNGFPNYGYTF
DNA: TGTGCCAGCAGTCCCAACGGTTTTCCTAACTATGGCTACACCTTC

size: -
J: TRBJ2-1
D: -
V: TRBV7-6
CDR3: CASSTRGLGDEQFF
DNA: TGTGCCAGCAGCACCCGAGGTCTGGGAGATGAGCAGTTCTTC

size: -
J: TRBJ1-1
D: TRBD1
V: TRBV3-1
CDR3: CASSQLNRGPENTEAFF
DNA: TGTGCCAGCAGCCAATTGAACAGGGGTCCGGAGAACACTGAAGCTTTCTTT

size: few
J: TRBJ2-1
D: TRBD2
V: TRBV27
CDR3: CASSPPGTSIYNEQFF
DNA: TGTGCCAGCAGTCCCCCCGGGACTAGCATTTACAATGAGCAGTTCTTC

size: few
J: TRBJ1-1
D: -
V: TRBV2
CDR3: CASRGGKADTEAFF
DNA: TGTGCCAGCAGAGGAGGGAAGGCGGACACTGAAGCTTTCTTT

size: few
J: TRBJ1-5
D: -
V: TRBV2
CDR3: CASKPRVGEILNNQPQHF
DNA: TGTGCCAGCAAGCCCCGGGTGGGGGAAATATTGAACAATCAGCCCCAGCATTTT

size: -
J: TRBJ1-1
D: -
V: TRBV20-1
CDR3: CSARSKQGPNTEAFF
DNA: TGCAGTGCTAGATCCAAACAGGGCCCGAACACTGAAGCTTTCTTT

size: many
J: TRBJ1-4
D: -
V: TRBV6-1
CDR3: CASTQHGLNEKLFF
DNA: TGTGCCAGCACCCAACACGGTTTAAATGAAAAACTGTTTTTT

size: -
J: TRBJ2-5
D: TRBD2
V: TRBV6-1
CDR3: CASSKERDRETQYF
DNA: TGTGCCAGCAGCAAAGAGCGGGATCGTGAGACCCAGTACTTC

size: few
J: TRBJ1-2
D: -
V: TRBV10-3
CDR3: CAIKVGPGEGYTF
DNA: TGTGCCATCAAGGTCGGTCCGGGGGAAGGCTACACCTTC

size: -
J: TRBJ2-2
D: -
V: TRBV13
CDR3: CASSRGSTGELFF
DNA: TGTGCCAGCAGCAGGGGATCCACCGGGGAGCTGTTTTTT

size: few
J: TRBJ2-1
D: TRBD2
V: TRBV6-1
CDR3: CASSELGTSVYNEQFF
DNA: TGTGCCAGCAGTGAGCTTGGGACTAGCGTCTACAATGAGCAGTTCTTC

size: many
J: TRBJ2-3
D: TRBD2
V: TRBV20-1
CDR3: CSARDWLAGYPDTQYF
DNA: TGCAGTGCTAGAGATTGGCTAGCGGGATACCCAGATACGCAGTATTTT

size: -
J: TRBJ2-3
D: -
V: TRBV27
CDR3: CASSPGILQGEMTDTQYF
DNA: TGTGCCAGCAGTCCAGGCATCCTGCAAGGGGAGATGACAGATACGCAGTATTTT

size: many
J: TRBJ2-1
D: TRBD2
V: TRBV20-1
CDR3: CSARLAGGPFYEQFF
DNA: TGCAGTGCTAGACTAGCGGGGGGGCCCTTCTATGAGCAGTTCTTC

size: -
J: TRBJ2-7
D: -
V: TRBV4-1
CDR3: CASSPRSGHEQYF
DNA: TGCGCCAGCAGCCCACGGTCCGGTCACGAGCAGTACTTC

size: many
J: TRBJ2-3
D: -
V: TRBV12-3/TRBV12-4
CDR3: CASSYSPLSGAEGSQYF
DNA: TGTGCCAGCAGTTATAGCCCCTTGTCAGGGGCCGAAGGGAGTCAGTATTTT

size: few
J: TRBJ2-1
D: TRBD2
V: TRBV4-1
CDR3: CASSQVPGGNEQFF
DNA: TGCGCCAGCAGCCAAGTGCCGGGAGGGAATGAGCAGTTCTTC

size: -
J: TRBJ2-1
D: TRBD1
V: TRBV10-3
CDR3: CAIRDRVDNEQFF
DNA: TGTGCCATCCGGGACAGGGTGGACAATGAGCAGTTCTTC

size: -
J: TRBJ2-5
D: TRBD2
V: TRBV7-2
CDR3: CASSQTSGEETQYF
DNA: TGCGCCAGCAGCCAAACTAGCGGGGAAGAGACCCAGTACTTC

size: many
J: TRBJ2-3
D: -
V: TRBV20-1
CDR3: CSAKDPETDTQYF
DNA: TGCAGTGCTAAGGACCCAGAGACAGATACGCAGTATTTT

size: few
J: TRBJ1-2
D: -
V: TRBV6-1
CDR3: CASQDRYGYTF
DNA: TGTGCCAGCCAGGACAGATATGGCTACACCTTC

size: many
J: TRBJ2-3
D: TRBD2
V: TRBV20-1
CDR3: CSASIASGGPKDTQYF
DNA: TGCAGTGCTAGTATAGCTAGCGGGGGGCCCAAGGATACGCAGTATTTT

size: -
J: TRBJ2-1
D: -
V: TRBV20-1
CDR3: CSATRANEQFF
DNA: TGCAGTGCTACTAGGGCAAATGAGCAGTTCTTC